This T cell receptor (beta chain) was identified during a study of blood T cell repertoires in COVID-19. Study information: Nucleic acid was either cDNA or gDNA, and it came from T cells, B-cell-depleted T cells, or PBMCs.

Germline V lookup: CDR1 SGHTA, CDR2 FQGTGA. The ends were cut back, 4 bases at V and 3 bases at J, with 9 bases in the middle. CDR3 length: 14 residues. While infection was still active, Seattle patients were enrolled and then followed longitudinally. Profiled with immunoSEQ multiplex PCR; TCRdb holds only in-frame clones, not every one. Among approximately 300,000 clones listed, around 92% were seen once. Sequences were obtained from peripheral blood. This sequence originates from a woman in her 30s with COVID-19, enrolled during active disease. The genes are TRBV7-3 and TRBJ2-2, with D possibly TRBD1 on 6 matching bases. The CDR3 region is CASSWGPYTGELFF. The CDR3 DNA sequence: TGTGCCAGCAGCTGGGGGCCCTACACCGGGGAGCTGTTTTTT.